This T cell receptor (beta chain) was captured in a study of blood T cell repertoires in COVID-19. The wider study: The samples span acute and convalescent COVID-19 from the United States, Italy and Spain. PBMCs, B-cell-depleted T cells, or T cells were the source of the cDNA or gDNA that made up the material.

Original handling: Amplifying reference gene primers gave estimates of nucleated cell counts. TCRdb's table, derived via immunoSEQ multiplex PCR, lists solely in-frame clones and lacks some. That table supplies the V and J calls and clone size; D and trimming were determined from the DNA. The table includes around 620,000 clones, approximately 90% detected once. Per germline, CDR1 SGHRS and CDR2 YFSETQ. This CDR3 contains 14 residues. V lost 0 bases and J lost 8; bases outside the gene matches: 6. Sequenced input: peripheral blood. This receptor was obtained from a woman aged 18-29 years with acute or convalescent COVID-19. The J gene is TRBJ1-2, the V gene TRBV5-1, with 8 positions matching TRBD1. CDR3 region: CASSLVSGGRGYTF. The CDR3 DNA follows: TGCGCCAGCAGCTTGGTGTCAGGGGGCCGGGGCTACACCTTC.